This TCR beta chain was captured in a study of T cell responses to AZD1222 COVID-19 vaccine. The CDR3 totals 12 residues. The ends were cut back, 4 bases at V and 7 bases at J, with 10 bases in the middle. The germline V gene has CDR1 SEHNR and CDR2 FQNEAQ (reference sequence). This clone was seen only once. Repertoires were generated with immunoSEQ multiplex PCR, while TCRdb's copy carries only in-frame clones and drops some. This table has some 95,000 clones, roughly 90% appearing once. This specimen was peripheral blood, taken on day 0 of MenACWY control vaccination. The TCR originated in an adult in good health. The chain couples TRBV7-9 to TRBJ1-2; D remains unclear. The CDR3, as DNA: TGTGCCAGCAGCTCCGGTGGGAGTGGCTACACCTTC. This translates into CASSSGGSGYTF.